What follows are 7 T cell receptor beta chains derived from one specimen sequenced in a study of T-cell memory formation after mild COVID-19. One entry per CDR3 protein, called by TCRdb with MiXCR from the 5' RACE reads. This table holds around 370,000 distinct CDR3 sequences, roughly 20% found once. Input material: PBMCs or a T cell subset sorted from them (not recorded which). The receptors here all came from an adult woman who had mild COVID-19 (a few samples of this study predate the infection). Cell type and time point are not known.

This clonotype was picked up a small number of times. The chain carries TRBV7-9 and TRBJ2-1; 11 bases are shared with TRBD2. V was clipped by 3 bases and J by 0 bases; unmatched bases: 7. The CDR3 has 18 amino acids. Germline-derived CDR1 and CDR2 are SEHNR and FQNEAQ (reference sequence). The CDR3 loop is CASSFTTSGRSSYNEQFF. In DNA form, the CDR3 reads TGTGCCAGCAGCTTCACCACTAGCGGGAGAAGCTCCTACAATGAGCAGTTCTTC.

This clonotype has just a few counts. This chain joins TRBV7-9 and TRBJ1-1; 8 bases match TRBD1. V trimming: 5 bases; J trimming: 0 bases; junction bases outside the gene matches: 5. This CDR3 has 15 residues. Germline V CDR1 and CDR2: SEHNR, FQNEAQ (reference sequence). CDR3 DNA sequence: TGTGCCAGCAGCCCTTGGACAGGGATGAACACTGAAGCTTTCTTT. As protein: CASSPWTGMNTEAFF.

The CDR3 is CSARDPGTSYGYTF. CDR3 bases: TGCAGTGCTAGGGACCCCGGGACTAGCTATGGCTACACCTTC. The chain recombines TRBV20-1 with TRBJ1-2; D may be TRBD1 (5 bases). The germline V and J ends were trimmed by 3 bases and 4 bases, with 15 bases remaining between them. CDR3 size: 14 residues. The germline V gene encodes CDR1 DFQATT and CDR2 SNEGSKA (reference sequence).

In this sample, this clonotype turned up many times. The V and J genes are TRBV27 and TRBJ2-1, with 7 nucleotides matching TRBD2. There are 15 residues in the CDR3. Germline V lookup: CDR1 MNHEY, CDR2 SMNVEV (reference sequence). V trimming: 6 bases; J trimming: 5 bases; junction bases outside the gene matches: 10. This chain's CDR3 is CASSPIQRGHNEQFF. CDR3 DNA sequence: TGTGCCAGCAGCCCGATTCAGCGGGGACACAATGAGCAGTTCTTC.

This clonotype was recorded a few times. The chain has TRBV24-1 and TRBJ2-3; 8 bases fit TRBD2. Trimming removed 3 bases from V and 6 bases from J; junction bases left unmatched: 7. The CDR3 consists of 15 residues. Germline values: CDR1 KGHDR, CDR2 SFDVKD. CDR3 sequence: CATSDERGGFDTQYF. The CDR3 DNA reads as TGTGCCACCAGTGATGAACGGGGGGGCTTTGATACGCAGTATTTT.

In the case of this clonotype: This may be a read error: a much more frequent sequence differs by one nucleotide. The V call is TRBV12-3 or TRBV12-4, the J call TRBJ2-3, with D unresolved. This CDR3 has 13 residues. The germline V and J ends were trimmed by 6 bases and 2 bases, with 9 bases remaining between them. The DNA of the CDR3 is TGTGCCAGCAGACACTCGTCCACAGATACGCAGTATTTT. This sequence encodes CASRHSSTDTQYF.

The rearrangement links TRBV12-3 or TRBV12-4 to TRBJ1-2; weak D call: TRBD1 (6 bases). V was pared by 5 bases and J by 0 bases, with 13 bases between. The CDR3 consists of 15 residues. The CDR3 sequence is CASSPGQFSNYGYTF. CDR3 in DNA: TGTGCCAGCAGTCCAGGACAGTTTTCTAACTATGGCTACACCTTC.